The present entry profiles one T cell receptor beta chain with its context. This entry comes from a study of blood T cell repertoires in COVID-19. Background on the study: Both acute and convalescent COVID-19 samples were obtained from the United States, Italy and Spain. Sample material is recorded as cDNA or gDNA derived from T cells, B-cell-depleted T cells, or PBMCs.

The CDR3 is 19 residues long. V lost 1 base to trimming and J lost 1 base; unmatched junction nucleotides: 14. Per germline, CDR1 SGHVS and CDR2 FQNEAQ. Original methodology: Reference gene primer amplification gave estimated nucleated cell counts. TCRdb's copy holds only in-frame clones and misses some; the assay was immunoSEQ multiplex PCR. V and J calls and clone size are as listed in that table; D and trimming were resolved from the DNA. The repertoire holds tens of thousands of clones, with 70% to 90% as singletons. The clonotype comes from a human donor in a cohort sampled during active COVID-19. Sequenced input: peripheral blood. The chain recombines TRBV7-8 with TRBJ1-2; TRBD1 matches at 8 bases. CDR3 loop: CASSLVRGRAGQVNYGYTF. The CDR3 region has the DNA TGTGCCAGCAGCTTAGTTAGAGGACGGGCGGGACAGGTTAACTATGGCTACACCTTC.